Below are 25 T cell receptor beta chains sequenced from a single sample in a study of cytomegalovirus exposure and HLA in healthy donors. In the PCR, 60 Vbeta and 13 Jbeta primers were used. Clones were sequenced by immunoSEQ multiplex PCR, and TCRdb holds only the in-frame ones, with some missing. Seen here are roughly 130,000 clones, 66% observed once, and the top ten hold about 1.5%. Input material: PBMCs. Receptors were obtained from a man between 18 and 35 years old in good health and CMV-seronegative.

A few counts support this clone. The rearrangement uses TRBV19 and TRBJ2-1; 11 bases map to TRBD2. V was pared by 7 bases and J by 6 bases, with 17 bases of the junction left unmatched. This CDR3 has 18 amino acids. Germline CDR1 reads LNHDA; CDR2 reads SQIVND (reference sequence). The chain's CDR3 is CASTTLKELAGGGNEQFF. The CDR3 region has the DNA TGTGCCAGTACCACCCTTAAGGAGCTAGCGGGAGGAGGCAATGAGCAGTTCTTC.

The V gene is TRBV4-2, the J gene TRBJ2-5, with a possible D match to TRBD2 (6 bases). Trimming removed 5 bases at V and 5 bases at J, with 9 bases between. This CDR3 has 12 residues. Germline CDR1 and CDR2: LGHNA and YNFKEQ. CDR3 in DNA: TGTGCCAGCAGCAAAGGAGGGGAGACCCAGTACTTC. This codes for CASSKGGETQYF.

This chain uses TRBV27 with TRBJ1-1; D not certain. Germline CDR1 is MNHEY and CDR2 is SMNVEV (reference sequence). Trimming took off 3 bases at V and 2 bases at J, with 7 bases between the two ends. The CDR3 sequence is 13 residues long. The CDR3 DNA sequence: TGTGCCAGCAGTTTTACAACAAACACTGAAGCTTTCTTT. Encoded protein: CASSFTTNTEAFF.

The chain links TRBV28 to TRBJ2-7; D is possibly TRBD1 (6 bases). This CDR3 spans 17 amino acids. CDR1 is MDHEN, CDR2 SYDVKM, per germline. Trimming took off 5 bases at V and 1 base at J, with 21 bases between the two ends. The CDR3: CASSPQTGQGPSYEQYF. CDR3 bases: TGTGCCAGCAGTCCCCAGACAGGCCAAGGGCCTTCCTACGAGCAGTACTTC. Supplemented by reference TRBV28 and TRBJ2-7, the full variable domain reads DVKVTQSSRYLVKRTGEKVFLECVQDMDHENMFWYRQDPGLGLRLIYFSYDVKMKEKGDIPEGYSVSREKKERFSLILESASTNQTSMYLCASSPQTGQGPSYEQYFGPGTRLTVT.

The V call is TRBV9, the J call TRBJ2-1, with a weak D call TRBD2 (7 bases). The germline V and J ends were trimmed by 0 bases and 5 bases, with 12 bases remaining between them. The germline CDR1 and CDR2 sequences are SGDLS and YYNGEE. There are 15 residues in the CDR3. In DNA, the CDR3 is TGTGCCAGCAGCGTAGGGCGGGGGCCCCACAATGAGCAGTTCTTC. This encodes CASSVGRGPHNEQFF.

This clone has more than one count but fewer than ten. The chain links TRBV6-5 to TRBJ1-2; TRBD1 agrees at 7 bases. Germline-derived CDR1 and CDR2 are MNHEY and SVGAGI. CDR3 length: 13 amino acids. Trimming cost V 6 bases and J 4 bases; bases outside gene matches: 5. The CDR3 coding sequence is TGTGCCAGCAGATATACAGGGGCCTATGGCTACACCTTC. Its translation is CASRYTGAYGYTF.

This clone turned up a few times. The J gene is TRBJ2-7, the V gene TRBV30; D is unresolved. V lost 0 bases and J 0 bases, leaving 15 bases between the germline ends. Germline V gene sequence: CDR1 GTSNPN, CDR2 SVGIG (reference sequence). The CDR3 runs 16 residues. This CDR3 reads CAWSVPLQVYSYEQYF. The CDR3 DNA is TGTGCCTGGAGTGTACCTCTGCAGGTATACTCCTACGAGCAGTACTTC.

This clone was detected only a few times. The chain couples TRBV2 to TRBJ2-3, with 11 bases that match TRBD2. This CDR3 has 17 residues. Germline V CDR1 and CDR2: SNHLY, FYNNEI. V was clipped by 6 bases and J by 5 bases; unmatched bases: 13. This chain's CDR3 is CASSYALAGGQEDTQYF. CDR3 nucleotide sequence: TGTGCCAGCAGCTATGCCTTAGCGGGGGGGCAGGAAGATACGCAGTATTTT.

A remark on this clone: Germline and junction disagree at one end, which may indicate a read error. CDR3 nucleotides: TGCGCCAGCCGCCAAGATTTCGGGACAGGACTTTTGGAGACCCAGTACTTC. Translating gives CASRQDFGTGLLETQYF. The V gene is TRBV4-3, the J gene TRBJ2-5; 8 bases match TRBD1. Germline-derived CDR1 and CDR2 are LGHNA and YSLEER. This CDR3 region has 17 residues.

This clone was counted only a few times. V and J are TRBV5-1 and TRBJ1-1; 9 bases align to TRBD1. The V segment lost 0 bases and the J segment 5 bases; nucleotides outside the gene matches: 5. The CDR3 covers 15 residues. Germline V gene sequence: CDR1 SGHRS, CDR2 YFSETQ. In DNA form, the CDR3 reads TGCGCCAGCAGCTTGGGCGGACAGGGGCGGACTGAAGCTTTCTTT. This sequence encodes CASSLGGQGRTEAFF.

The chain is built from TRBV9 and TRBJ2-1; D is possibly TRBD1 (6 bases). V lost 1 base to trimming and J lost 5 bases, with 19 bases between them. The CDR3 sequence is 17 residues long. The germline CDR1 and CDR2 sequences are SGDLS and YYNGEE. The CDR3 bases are TGTGCCAGCAGCGTAAAAACAGGGATAATGGGCAACAATGAGCAGTTCTTC. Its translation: CASSVKTGIMGNNEQFF.

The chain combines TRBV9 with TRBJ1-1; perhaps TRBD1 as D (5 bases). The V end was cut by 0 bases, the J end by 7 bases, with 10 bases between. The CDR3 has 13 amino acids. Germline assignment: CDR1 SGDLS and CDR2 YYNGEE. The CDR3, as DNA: TGTGCCAGCAGCGTAGACGGACACCGTGAAGCTTTCTTT. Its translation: CASSVDGHREAFF.

The CDR3 loop is CASSPNGGSGHQPQHF. The CDR3 DNA sequence: TGTGCCAGCAGCCCGAACGGGGGGTCGGGGCATCAGCCCCAGCATTTT. This sequence joins TRBV5-6 and TRBJ1-5, with a weak D call TRBD1 (5 bases). The CDR3 totals 16 residues. Trimming shortened V by 4 bases and J by 5 bases, and 19 bases separated the two germline ends. Germline values: CDR1 SGHDT, CDR2 YYEEEE.

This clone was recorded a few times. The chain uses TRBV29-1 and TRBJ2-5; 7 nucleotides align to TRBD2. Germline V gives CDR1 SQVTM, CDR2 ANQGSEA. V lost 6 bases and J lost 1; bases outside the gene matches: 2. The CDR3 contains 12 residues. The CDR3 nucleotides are TGCAGCGTGCGACTAGCCCAAGAGACCCAGTACTTC. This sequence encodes CSVRLAQETQYF.

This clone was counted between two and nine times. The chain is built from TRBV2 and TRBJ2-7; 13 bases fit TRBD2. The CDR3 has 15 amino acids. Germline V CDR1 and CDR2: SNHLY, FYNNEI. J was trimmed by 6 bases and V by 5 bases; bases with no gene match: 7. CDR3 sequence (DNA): TGTGCCAGCAGTCCCCGGACTAGCGGGAGTCCCGAGCAGTACTTC. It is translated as CASSPRTSGSPEQYF.

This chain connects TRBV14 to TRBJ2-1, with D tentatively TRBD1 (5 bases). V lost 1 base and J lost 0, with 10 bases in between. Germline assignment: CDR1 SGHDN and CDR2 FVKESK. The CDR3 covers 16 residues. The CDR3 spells CASSQAWGFSYNEQFF. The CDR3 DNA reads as TGTGCCAGCAGCCAAGCTTGGGGCTTCTCCTACAATGAGCAGTTCTTC.

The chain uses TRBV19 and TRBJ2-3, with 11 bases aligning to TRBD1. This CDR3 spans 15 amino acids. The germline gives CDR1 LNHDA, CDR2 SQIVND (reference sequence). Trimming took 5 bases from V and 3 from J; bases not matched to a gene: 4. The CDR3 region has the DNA TGTGCCAGTAGTTGGACAGGGGGCCAGACAGATACGCAGTATTTT. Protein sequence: CASSWTGGQTDTQYF. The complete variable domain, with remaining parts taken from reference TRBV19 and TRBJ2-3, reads DGGITQSPKYLFRKEGQNVTLSCEQNLNHDAMYWYRQDPGQGLRLIYYSQIVNDFQKGDIAEGYSVSREKKESFPLTVTSAQKNPTAFYLCASSWTGGQTDTQYFGPGTRLTVL.

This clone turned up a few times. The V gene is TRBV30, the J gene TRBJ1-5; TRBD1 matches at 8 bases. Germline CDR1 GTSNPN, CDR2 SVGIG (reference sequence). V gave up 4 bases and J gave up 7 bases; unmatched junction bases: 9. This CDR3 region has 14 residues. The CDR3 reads CAWKGQGLGQPQHF. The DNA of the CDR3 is TGTGCCTGGAAAGGACAGGGCTTGGGACAGCCCCAGCATTTT.

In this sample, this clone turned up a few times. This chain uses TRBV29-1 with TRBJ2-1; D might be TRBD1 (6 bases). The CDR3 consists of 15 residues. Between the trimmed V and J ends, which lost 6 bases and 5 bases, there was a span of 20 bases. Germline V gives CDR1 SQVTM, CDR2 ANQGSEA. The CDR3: CSVPPETGVNNEQFF. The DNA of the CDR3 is TGCAGCGTACCCCCCGAGACAGGAGTTAACAATGAGCAGTTCTTC.

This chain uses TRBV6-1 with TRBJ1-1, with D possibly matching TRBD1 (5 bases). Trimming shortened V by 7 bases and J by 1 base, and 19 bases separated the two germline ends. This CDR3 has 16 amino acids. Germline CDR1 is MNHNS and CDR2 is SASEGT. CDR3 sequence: CASNEFVSRANTEAFF. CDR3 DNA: TGTGCCAGCAATGAGTTCGTGTCCAGGGCGAACACTGAAGCTTTCTTT.

CDR3 loop: CASSPGTSAHNEQFF. CDR3 DNA sequence: TGTGCCAGCTCACCTGGGACTAGCGCTCACAATGAGCAGTTCTTC. The chain links TRBV18 to TRBJ2-1; 10 nucleotides match TRBD2. This CDR3 comprises 15 residues. The V and J ends lost 3 bases and 5 bases, in that order; junction bases with no gene match: 4. Germline V gene sequence: CDR1 KGHSH, CDR2 LQKENI. The variable domain in full, completed from reference TRBV18 and TRBJ2-1, reads NAGVMQNPRHLVRRRGQEARLRCSPMKGHSHVYWYRQLPEEGLKFMVYLQKENIIDESGMPKERFSAEFPKEGPSILRIQQVVRGDSAAYFCASSPGTSAHNEQFFGPGTRLTVL.

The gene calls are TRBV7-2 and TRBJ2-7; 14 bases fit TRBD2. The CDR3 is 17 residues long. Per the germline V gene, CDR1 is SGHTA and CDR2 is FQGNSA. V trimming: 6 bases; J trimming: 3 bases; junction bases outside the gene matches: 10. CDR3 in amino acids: CASSTTSGGAWVYEQYF. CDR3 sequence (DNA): TGTGCCAGCAGTACGACTAGCGGGGGGGCCTGGGTCTACGAGCAGTACTTC. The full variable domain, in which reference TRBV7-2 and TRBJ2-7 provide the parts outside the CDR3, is GAGVSQSPSNKVTEKGKDVELRCDPISGHTALYWYRQSLGQGLEFLIYFQGNSAPDKSGLPSDRFSAERTGGSVSTLTIQRTQQEDSAVYLCASSTTSGGAWVYEQYFGPGTRLTVT.

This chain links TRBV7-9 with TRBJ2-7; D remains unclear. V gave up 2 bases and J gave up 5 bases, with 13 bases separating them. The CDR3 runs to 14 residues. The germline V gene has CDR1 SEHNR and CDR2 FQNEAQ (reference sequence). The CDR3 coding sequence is TGTGCCAGCAGCTTATTTGGCACCACCCACGAGCAGTACTTC. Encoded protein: CASSLFGTTHEQYF. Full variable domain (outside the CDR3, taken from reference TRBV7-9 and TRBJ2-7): DTGVSQNPRHKITKRGQNVTFRCDPISEHNRLYWYRQTLGQGPEFLTYFQNEAQLEKSRLLSDRFSAERPKGSFSTLEIQRTEQGDSAMYLCASSLFGTTHEQYFGPGTRLTVT.

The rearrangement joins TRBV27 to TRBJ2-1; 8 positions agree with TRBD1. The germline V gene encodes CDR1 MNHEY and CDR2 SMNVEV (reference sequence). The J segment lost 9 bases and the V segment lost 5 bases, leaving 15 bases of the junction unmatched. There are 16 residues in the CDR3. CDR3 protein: CASSPSRTGTTTEQFF. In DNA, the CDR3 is TGTGCCAGCAGTCCATCAAGGACAGGGACCACCACTGAGCAGTTCTTC.

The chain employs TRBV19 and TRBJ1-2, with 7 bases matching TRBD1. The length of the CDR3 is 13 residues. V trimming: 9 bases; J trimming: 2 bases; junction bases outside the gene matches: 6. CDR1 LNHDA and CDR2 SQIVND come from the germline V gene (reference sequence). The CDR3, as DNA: TGTGCCAGCCAAGGACAGGCCAACTATGGCTACACCTTC. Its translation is CASQGQANYGYTF.